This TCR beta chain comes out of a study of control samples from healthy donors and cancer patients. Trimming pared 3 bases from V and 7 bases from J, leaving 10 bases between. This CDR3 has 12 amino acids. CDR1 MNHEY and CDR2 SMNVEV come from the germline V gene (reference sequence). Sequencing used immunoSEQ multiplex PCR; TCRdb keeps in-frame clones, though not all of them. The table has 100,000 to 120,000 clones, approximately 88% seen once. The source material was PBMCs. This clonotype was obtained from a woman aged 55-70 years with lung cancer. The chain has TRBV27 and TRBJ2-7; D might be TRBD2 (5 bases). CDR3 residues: CASSFEGREQYF. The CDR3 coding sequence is TGTGCCAGCAGTTTTGAGGGTAGGGAGCAGTACTTC.